These 8 T cell receptor beta chains were all obtained from the same sample, sequenced in a study of cytomegalovirus exposure and HLA in healthy donors. Assay: immunoSEQ multiplex PCR; the TCRdb copy retains only in-frame clones and omits some. The sample includes some 210,000 clones, around 86% of them seen just once. Source material: PBMCs. The source of these receptors is a woman younger than 30 in good health and CMV-seropositive.

The chain carries TRBV6-4 and TRBJ2-1; TRBD1 agrees at 11 bases. The J segment lost 7 bases and the V segment lost 5 bases, leaving 7 bases of the junction unmatched. This CDR3 has 15 residues. Germline loops: CDR1 MRHNA, CDR2 SNTAGT. CDR3 nucleotide sequence: TGTGCCAGCAGTACCGGGACAGGGGGTTGGAATGAGCAGTTCTTC. Translation: CASSTGTGGWNEQFF.

V and J are TRBV9 and TRBJ1-2; TRBD1 aligns across 7 bases. Looked up from germline, CDR1 is SGDLS and CDR2 is YYNGEE. Trimming at V came to 7 bases and at J to 3 bases, leaving 3 bases not matched to a gene. The CDR3 runs 12 residues. The DNA of the CDR3 is TGTGCCAGCGCGCAGGGGGACTATGGCTACACCTTC. Its protein product is CASAQGDYGYTF.

This sequence joins TRBV28 and TRBJ2-3; D perhaps matches TRBD1 (5 bases). The CDR3 loop spans 15 amino acids. Trimming stripped 3 bases from V and 1 base from J, with 11 bases between. Germline V gene sequence: CDR1 MDHEN, CDR2 SYDVKM. CDR3: CASSFGQTGTDTQYF. The CDR3 bases are TGTGCCAGCAGTTTCGGACAAACGGGCACAGATACGCAGTATTTT.

This clone showed up just a few times. V and J are TRBV30 and TRBJ1-2; TRBD1 matches at 9 bases. The CDR3 runs to 16 residues. Germline loops: CDR1 GTSNPN, CDR2 SVGIG (reference sequence). Unmatched junction bases numbered 16, after V lost 6 bases and J lost 5 bases. Here the CDR3 DNA reads TGTGCCTGCTCCCATAAACCGGGACAGGGAAGTTATGGCTACACCTTC. This encodes CACSHKPGQGSYGYTF.

The chain couples TRBV10-3 to TRBJ1-2; possible D gene TRBD1, 5 bases. Trimming cost V 10 bases and J 6 bases, with 24 bases left between them. The CDR3 totals 15 residues. Germline V gene lookup returns CDR1 ENHRY and CDR2 SYGVKD. The DNA of the CDR3 is TGTGCCACCCCCGTTCCTGGGGGGGGAGTAAATGGCTACACCTTC. Encoded protein: CATPVPGGGVNGYTF.

This clone was seen a few times. The chain employs TRBV19 and TRBJ2-5; 8 bases match TRBD1. The CDR3 contains 14 residues. The germline CDR1 and CDR2 sequences are LNHDA and SQIVND (reference sequence). Trimming at V came to 6 bases and at J to 4 bases, leaving 7 bases not matched to a gene. This CDR3 is CASSRTGLGETQYF. In DNA, the CDR3 is TGTGCCAGTAGCCGGACAGGGTTAGGAGAGACCCAGTACTTC.

This clone was counted a few times. The chain links TRBV2 to TRBJ2-7, with 9 nucleotides matching TRBD2. Trimming took 0 bases from V and 9 from J; bases not matched to a gene: 6. Germline V lookup: CDR1 SNHLY, CDR2 FYNNEI. This CDR3 region has 14 residues. CDR3 in DNA: TGTGCCAGCAGTGAAGCGAATAGCGGGGGAGGGCAGTACTTC. Residues: CASSEANSGGGQYF.

V usage is TRBV30 and J usage is TRBJ2-1; the D gene is possibly TRBD1 (7 bases). The V and J ends lost 5 bases and 9 bases respectively, with 14 bases between them. The CDR3 loop spans 12 amino acids. Germline V gene lookup returns CDR1 GTSNPN and CDR2 SVGIG (reference sequence). CDR3 protein: CAWEGRTGEQFF. In nucleotides, the CDR3 is TGTGCCTGGGAGGGGAGGACAGGTGAGCAGTTCTTC.